Sequencing of this T cell receptor beta chain was carried out in a study of T cell changes during pregnancy in multiple sclerosis. The method was immunoSEQ multiplex PCR; TCRdb's version includes in-frame clones alone and lacks a portion of them. The sample contains some 29,000 clones, around nine tenths of which appear only once. Germline loops: CDR1 WNHNN, CDR2 SYGVQD (reference sequence). The CDR3 has 13 amino acids. With 5 bases removed from V and 7 bases from J, the gap between germline ends came to 13 bases. The sample here was CD4+ T cells from peripheral blood mononuclear cells, taken in the first trimester of pregnancy. The V call is TRBV10-1, the J call TRBJ2-3; D gene unclear. The sequence derives from a female donor in good health, enrolled as a control in a pregnancy study. As DNA, the CDR3 is TGCGCCAGCAGTAAACCAAGTAGCAATACGCAGTATTTT. Translation: CASSKPSSNTQYF.